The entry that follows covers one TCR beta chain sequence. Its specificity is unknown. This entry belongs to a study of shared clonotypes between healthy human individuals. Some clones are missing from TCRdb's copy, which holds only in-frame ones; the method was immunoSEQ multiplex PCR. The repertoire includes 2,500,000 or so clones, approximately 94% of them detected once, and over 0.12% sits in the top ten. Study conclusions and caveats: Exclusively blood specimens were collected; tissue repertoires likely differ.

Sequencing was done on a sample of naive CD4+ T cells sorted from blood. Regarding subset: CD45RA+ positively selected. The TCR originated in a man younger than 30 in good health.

Here the CDR3 DNA reads TGTGCCAGCAGTTTAAGGACAGGCCTCCCGGGGACTGAAGCTTTCTTT. Protein: CASSLRTGLPGTEAFF. This chain connects TRBV27 to TRBJ1-1, with 7 nucleotides matching TRBD1. The germline CDR1 and CDR2 sequences are MNHEY and SMNVEV (reference sequence). CDR3 length: 16 amino acids. The V segment lost 2 bases and the J segment 5 bases; nucleotides outside the gene matches: 11.